Detailed here is one TCR beta chain. The antigen is unknown. This sample was included in a study of PD-1 blockade in classical Hodgkin lymphoma. Study-wide context: Patients got intravenous nivolumab 3 mg/kg every 2 weeks.

Every one of the patients relapsed after autologous stem cell transplantation (brentuximab vedotin exposure was variable). Findings and caveats of the study: There was a significant rise in CD4+ TCR diversity by C4D1, with no such rise for CD8+. Later analyses included only patients treated at least 1 year post-ASCT. Partial responders and progressors had significantly lower baseline TCR diversity.

Sequencing used immunoSEQ multiplex PCR; TCRdb keeps in-frame clones, though not all of them. This sample carries some 63,000 clones, about 92% of them seen once, and the ten largest clones take 9.7%. Germline V gene sequence: CDR1 LNHDA, CDR2 SQIVND (reference sequence). There are 15 residues in the CDR3. V trimming: 7 bases; J trimming: 4 bases; junction bases outside the gene matches: 9. Sequencing used peripheral blood mononuclear cells (PBMCs), obtained at baseline. The chain uses TRBV19 and TRBJ2-1, with 8 bases that match TRBD2. The source of this sequence is a human donor with classical Hodgkin lymphoma. CDR3 nucleotides: TGTGCCAGTACCAGGGCGGGGGGAGGATACAATGAGCAGTTCTTC. It codes for CASTRAGGGYNEQFF.